These T cell receptor beta chains were read from a single sample in a study of early T cells in non-severe SARS-CoV-2 infection. TCRdb re-derived calls from the 5' RACE reads in MiXCR, one entry per CDR3 protein. The data contain some 60,000 distinct CDR3 sequences, 10% to 15% of them seen just once; the ten biggest clones take up about 3%. Sequenced sample: whole blood. The source is an adult who was a healthcare worker with PCR-confirmed SARS-CoV-2 infection or an uninfected control (not recorded which). Each CDR3 is given with its conserved first and last residue. A D gene is named only where the DNA matches it firmly. Size is omitted from some rows. Given values are once, few, many or a class for expanded clones.

d_call	cdr3_length	clone_size	v_call	j_call	cdr3_nt	cdr3_aa
.	15	.	TRBV11-3	TRBJ2-7	TGTGCCAGCAGCTTGGATCGGACCGACGGACACGAGCAGTACTTC	CASSLDRTDGHEQYF
.	16	few	TRBV6-5	TRBJ2-1	TGTGCCAGCAGTTACTCCCTAGGAGGGGGGGGCAATGAGCAGTTCTTC	CASSYSLGGGGNEQFF
.	13	few	TRBV7-6	TRBJ2-7	TGTGCCAGCAGCTATGGGACCCACTACGAGCAGTACTTC	CASSYGTHYEQYF
.	13	few	TRBV29-1	TRBJ2-1	TGCAGCGTTGAAGAGGCGGGGTTGGATGAGCAGTTCTTC	CSVEEAGLDEQFF
TRBD1	14	.	TRBV7-9	TRBJ2-7	TGTGCCAGCAGCCTGGGGACAGGGAACCTCGAGCAGTACTTC	CASSLGTGNLEQYF
.	15	medium-sized	TRBV5-1	TRBJ2-1	TGCGCCAGCAGCTTGGAGGGGGGCTCCTACAATGAGCAGTTCTTC	CASSLEGGSYNEQFF
TRBD1	16	few	TRBV7-2	TRBJ2-1	TGTGCCAGCAGCTTCTACAGGGGGAGCTCCTACAATGAGCAGTTCTTC	CASSFYRGSSYNEQFF
.	13	.	TRBV28	TRBJ2-7	TGTGCCAGCACCGAAACACCTTCCTACGAGCAGTACTTC	CASTETPSYEQYF
TRBD1	14	many	TRBV18	TRBJ2-1	TGTGCCAGCTCACCTGCAGGGGGCATCAATGAGCAGTTCTTC	CASSPAGGINEQFF
TRBD2	16	many	TRBV11-2	TRBJ2-1	TGTGCCAGCAGCCCACCCGGGAGGGGCCGATACAATGAGCAGTTCTTC	CASSPPGRGRYNEQFF
.	14	few	TRBV2	TRBJ1-6	TGTGCCAGCACAAGGAGGGGTGATGGTTCACCCCTCCACTTT	CASTRRGDGSPLHF
.	14	many	TRBV12-3/TRBV12-4	TRBJ1-1	TGTGCCAGCAGTCACACGGACCCGGCCGCTGAAGCTTTCTTT	CASSHTDPAAEAFF
TRBD2	13	.	TRBV20-1	TRBJ2-7	TGCAGTGCTAGGAGTCTAGCGGGATACGAGCAGTACTTC	CSARSLAGYEQYF
TRBD2	15	many	TRBV6-6	TRBJ2-5	TGTGCCAGCAGCCGACCGGGACTAGACCAAGAGACCCAGTACTTC	CASSRPGLDQETQYF
TRBD2	16	many	TRBV7-3	TRBJ2-2	TGTGCCAGCAGCTTACAAGCGGGGGGTACCACCGGGGAGCTGTTTTTT	CASSLQAGGTTGELFF
.	15	few	TRBV5-1	TRBJ2-1	TGCACCAGCAGCTTCCAACAGGGGCGGGAGTATGAGCAGTTCTTC	CTSSFQQGREYEQFF
TRBD1	16	.	TRBV4-1	TRBJ2-2	TGCGCCAGCAGCCGGGGGACAGGGCGGGGCACCGGGGAGCTGTTTTTT	CASSRGTGRGTGELFF
TRBD2	15	many	TRBV11-2	TRBJ2-1	TGTGCCAGCAGCTTAGCAGCTAGCGGGGGCAATGAGCAGTTCTTC	CASSLAASGGNEQFF
.	16	few	TRBV5-6	TRBJ1-3	TGTGCCAGCAGGCGGGGGGCCCTTACCTCTGGAAACACCATATATTTT	CASRRGALTSGNTIYF
.	15	many	TRBV6-5	TRBJ1-4	TGTGCCAGCAGTTACGTAGACAGCGGCAATGAAAAACTGTTTTTT	CASSYVDSGNEKLFF